This record covers a single T cell receptor (beta chain). This clone was observed a handful of times. Its binding antigen is unknown. The record has no base qualities; no much larger clone is one base away. TCR beta CDR3 regions were sequenced from DNA using the immunoSEQ Assay. For the original study's pipeline: T cell density was computed as TCR beta template counts normalized to usable DNA estimated by amplifying housekeeping genes. Richness was estimated with the preseqR package, extrapolating to 400,000 templates for PBMC samples and 120,000 templates for tissue samples. Clonality was defined by subtracting Pielou's evenness from one. Differential abundance testing on productive amino-acid clonotypes, with a minimum total count of 5 and an alpha of 0.1, was used to identify tissue-enriched TCRs. The Jaccard Index and the Morisita Overlap Index were used to quantify repertoire overlap between compartments. GLIPH clustered TCR beta CDR3s with public tetramer-defined viral CDR3s; viral motifs required at least three viral sequences plus V-gene enrichment. Held by TCRdb, this immuneACCESS table contains in-frame sequences only and omits some clones. Under half of the omission traces to an unresolved V gene where checked; the cause of the rest is unknown. That table gives V, J and clone size, and the DNA gave D and trimming. This sample is represented by 20,000 to 30,000 clones; around 85% of them were singletons. The top ten constitute roughly 6.2% of the sample.

At diagnosis, tumor, uninvolved tumor-adjacent lung and peripheral blood were collected and then preserved as a mix of FFPE and fresh-frozen material. For TCR repertoire profiling, blood samples were analyzed in the form of peripheral blood mononuclear cells. These data come from a study of T cells in localized non-small cell lung cancer (dated by TCRdb to between 2020 and 2021). For the wider study: The study examined T cell repertoires in roughly 240 patients with early-stage NSCLC and compared tumors with uninvolved tumor-adjacent lungs. Of the NSCLC patients, 129 were male and 107 were female, and the mean age was approximately 66 years. All 240 or so NSCLC patients in the cohort were treatment-naive and had localized lung tumors that were resected. General conclusions and limits of the study: Longer overall survival was associated with higher T cell density in blood, whereas shorter survival was associated with higher clonality in adjacent lung. Because multi-region tumor sequencing was not performed, intratumor heterogeneity could not be ruled out. Because the study design was exploratory, TCR variables were selected using unadjusted p-values without false-discovery rate correction. The highest T cell clonality was observed in uninvolved tumor-adjacent lung, where clonality exceeded that of tumor, suggesting that antigenic responses were more focused in uninvolved tumor-adjacent lung. A median of around 57 of the top 100 tumor clones were detected in paired uninvolved adjacent lung, and some 28 of these tumor clones were also found among the top 100 clones of the paired uninvolved adjacent lung.

Taken from cysteine to phenylalanine, the CDR3 has 15 residues. This entry keeps only the CDR3 DNA: 45 bases, framed from base 1. In the germline V gene, CDR1 corresponds to LGHNA and CDR2 to YNFKEQ. V sheds 5 bases and J sheds 3 bases, leaving 17 bases between their ends. The starting material was peripheral blood, obtained before any cancer treatment. The TCR sequence derives from a male donor at least 60 years old with stage II squamous cell lung carcinoma. The chain is encoded by TRBV4-2 joined to TRBJ2-7; no D gene can be assigned with confidence. The CDR3 loop reads CASSETLKTGYEQYF. DNA sequence: TGTGCCAGCAGCGAGACGCTTAAGACCGGCTACGAGCAGTACTTC.